Listed here are 18 T cell receptor beta chains from one sample, sequenced in a study of blood T cell repertoires in COVID-19. TCRdb keeps only in-frame clones here, not all; method: immunoSEQ multiplex PCR. This sample has about 180,000 clones; 75% to 80% occur once, and the top ten carry roughly 28%. Sequencing input: peripheral blood. The origin of the receptors is a woman in her 70s with acute or convalescent COVID-19.

This clone was recorded a few times. This chain links TRBV6-5 with TRBJ1-6, with D unclear. Germline lookup yields CDR1 MNHEY and CDR2 SVGAGI. V lost 6 bases and J lost 8, with 14 bases in between. This CDR3 is 14 amino acids long. CDR3 region: CASSTTRGYSPLHF. The CDR3 DNA reads as TGTGCCAGCAGCACGACTAGAGGATATTCACCCCTCCACTTT.

This clone was seen only a few times. This chain uses TRBV7-2 with TRBJ1-2, with TRBD1 identical over 8 bases. The CDR3 consists of 14 residues. The germline V gene encodes CDR1 SGHTA and CDR2 FQGNSA. Losses at the gene ends were 5 bases for V and 8 bases for J; bases not matched to a gene: 10. The CDR3 DNA follows: TGTGCCAGCAGCCGCAGGACAGGGAATGGCGGCTACACCTTC. This gives the protein CASSRRTGNGGYTF.

This clone was counted between two and nine times. The chain recombines TRBV7-3 with TRBJ1-1; D ambiguous. This CDR3 is 14 amino acids long. Germline V gene sequence: CDR1 SGHTA, CDR2 FQGTGA. The germline V and J ends were trimmed by 1 base and 0 bases, with 6 bases remaining between them. The CDR3 loop reads CASSLNSMNTEAFF. In DNA, the CDR3 is TGTGCCAGCAGCTTAAATTCTATGAACACTGAAGCTTTCTTT.

J is TRBJ2-2 and V is TRBV7-3; 7 nucleotides line up with TRBD1. This CDR3 has 16 residues. Per the germline V gene, CDR1 is SGHTA and CDR2 is FQGTGA. V lost 5 bases, J lost 6 bases, and 12 bases stayed unmatched. The CDR3 nucleotides are TGTGCCAGCAGCCCCCAATATAGGGGGCACTCCGGGGAGCTGTTTTTT. It encodes CASSPQYRGHSGELFF. Full variable domain (remainder filled in from reference TRBV7-3 and TRBJ2-2): GAGVSQTPSNKVTEKGKYVELRCDPISGHTALYWYRQSLGQGPEFLIYFQGTGAADDSGLPNDRFFAVRPEGSVSTLKIQRTERGDSAVYLCASSPQYRGHSGELFFGEGSRLTVL.

The chain combines TRBV11-3 with TRBJ1-1; no reliable D call. The V and J ends lost 8 bases and 4 bases respectively, with 8 bases between them. Germline-derived CDR1 and CDR2 are SGHNT and YENEEA. CDR3 length: 11 residues. Here the CDR3 reads CASYFGTEAFF. CDR3 in DNA: TGTGCCAGCTACTTTGGCACTGAAGCTTTCTTT.

The genes are TRBV4-2 and TRBJ1-6; 7 bases agree with TRBD1. Germline CDR1 is LGHNA and CDR2 is YNFKEQ. The CDR3 length is 13 residues. With V trimmed by 7 bases and J by 6 bases, 3 bases remained unmatched. The chain's CDR3 is CASTRQGNSPLHF. The DNA for the CDR3 is TGTGCCAGCACCCGACAGGGTAATTCACCCCTCCACTTT.

This rearrangement joins TRBV24-1 to TRBJ2-1; no clear D. The CDR3 totals 14 residues. V was cut by 2 bases and J by 5 bases, with 9 bases left in between. CDR1 and CDR2 from the germline V gene are KGHDR and SFDVKD. CDR3 sequence (DNA): TGTGCCACCAGTGATTGGTCCTACCACAATGAGCAGTTCTTC. It yields the protein CATSDWSYHNEQFF.

This clone was recorded once. This sequence joins TRBV19 and TRBJ2-2, with 11 bases that match TRBD1. The CDR3 totals 15 residues. From germline, CDR1 is LNHDA and CDR2 SQIVND (reference sequence). The J segment lost 4 bases and the V segment lost 8 bases, leaving 6 bases of the junction unmatched. The DNA for the CDR3 is TGTGCCAGTCGAACCGGGACAGGGGGCACCGGGGAGCTGTTTTTT. It translates to CASRTGTGGTGELFF.

V and J are TRBV5-1 and TRBJ1-4, with TRBD1 identical over 8 bases. V was clipped by 2 bases and J by 8 bases; unmatched bases: 8. CDR1 and CDR2 from the germline V gene are SGHRS and YFSETQ. CDR3 length: 15 residues. In DNA, the CDR3 is TGCGCCAGCAGCTTCCAGGGGGCGGAATCGGAAAAACTGTTTTTT. It yields the protein CASSFQGAESEKLFF.

The chain recombines TRBV6-6 with TRBJ1-2; TRBD1 might be the D (5 bases). Trimming stripped 1 base from V and 6 bases from J, with 15 bases between. Germline V lookup: CDR1 MNHNY, CDR2 SVGAGI (reference sequence). The CDR3 length is 15 residues. As DNA, the CDR3 is TGTGCCAGCAGTTACTTAAGGCAGGGTACCGATGGCTACACCTTC. Amino acids: CASSYLRQGTDGYTF.

The chain couples TRBV6-5 to TRBJ2-1; 7 bases are shared with TRBD2. The ends lost 8 bases at V and 10 bases at J; junction bases unmatched: 14. This CDR3 has 14 amino acids. Germline V gene lookup returns CDR1 MNHEY and CDR2 SVGAGI. The CDR3 sequence: CASSPSGGRREQFF. DNA for the CDR3: TGTGCCAGCTCCCCCTCCGGGGGGAGGAGAGAGCAGTTCTTC.

This clone appeared once. The rearrangement links TRBV5-1 to TRBJ2-5; tentative D call: TRBD2 (6 bases). CDR1 is SGHRS, CDR2 YFSETQ, per germline. The length of the CDR3 is 16 residues. The V and J ends lost 4 bases and 1 base respectively, with 17 bases between them. The CDR3 protein is CASSRRESNTQETQYF. In nucleotides, the CDR3 is TGCGCCAGCAGCCGCCGGGAGTCTAATACCCAAGAGACCCAGTACTTC. The complete variable domain, with remaining parts taken from reference TRBV5-1 and TRBJ2-5, reads KAGVTQTPRYLIKTRGQQVTLSCSPISGHRSVSWYQQTPGQGLQFLFEYFSETQRNKGNFPGRFSGRQFSNSRSEMNVSTLELGDSALYLCASSRRESNTQETQYFGPGTRLLVL.

The J gene is TRBJ2-2, the V gene TRBV11-2; D uncertain. CDR3 length: 14 amino acids. The germline gives CDR1 SGHAT, CDR2 FQNNGV. Trimming took 4 bases from V and 6 from J, leaving 12 bases between them. The CDR3 coding sequence is TGTGCCAGCAGCTCCGAACTGGGCGCCGGGGAGCTGTTTTTT. Protein: CASSSELGAGELFF.

The chain employs TRBV12-3 or TRBV12-4 and TRBJ2-1; no firm D call. This CDR3 contains 12 residues. Between the trimmed V and J ends, which lost 2 bases and 9 bases, there was a span of 8 bases. As DNA, the CDR3 is TGTGCCAGCAGTTTATCCGGTGGTGAGCAGTTCTTC. It encodes CASSLSGGEQFF.

This sequence joins TRBV6-5 and TRBJ1-4, with TRBD1 matching over 12 bases. Germline lookup yields CDR1 MNHEY and CDR2 SVGAGI. V shed 6 bases, J shed 7 bases, and the junction held 6 bases outside the gene matches. The CDR3 has 15 residues. The CDR3: CASRSGTGGSEKLFF. The CDR3 region has the DNA TGTGCCAGCAGATCCGGGACAGGGGGCTCTGAAAAACTGTTTTTT.

This clone has a handful of counts. This chain links TRBV19 with TRBJ2-1, with D perhaps matching TRBD1 (5 bases). The ends were cut back, 7 bases at V and 2 bases at J, with 9 bases in the middle. The CDR3 contains 13 residues. Looked up from germline, CDR1 is LNHDA and CDR2 is SQIVND (reference sequence). CDR3 amino acids: CASKGPTYNEQFF. In nucleotides, the CDR3 is TGTGCCAGTAAGGGGCCGACCTACAATGAGCAGTTCTTC.

This clone appeared once. The CDR3 loop is CASSYSTTRGAETQYF. In nucleotides, the CDR3 is TGTGCCAGCAGTTACTCGACCACGCGGGGCGCGGAGACCCAGTACTTC. The V call is TRBV6-2 or TRBV6-3, the J call TRBJ2-5; D may be TRBD2 (6 bases). The length of the CDR3 is 16 residues. Germline V gene data show CDR1 as MNHEY and CDR2 as SVGEGT. The ends were cut back, 0 bases at V and 5 bases at J, with 16 bases in the middle.

This chain uses TRBV4-1 with TRBJ2-7; D remains ambiguous. The germline CDR1 and CDR2 sequences are MGHRA and YSYEKL. This CDR3 is 14 amino acids long. The V gene lost 0 bases and the J gene lost 7 bases, with 13 bases spanning the gap. DNA of the CDR3: TGCGCCAGCAGCCAAGACCCTGTTTTGTCGGAGCAGTACTTC. Translation gives CASSQDPVLSEQYF.